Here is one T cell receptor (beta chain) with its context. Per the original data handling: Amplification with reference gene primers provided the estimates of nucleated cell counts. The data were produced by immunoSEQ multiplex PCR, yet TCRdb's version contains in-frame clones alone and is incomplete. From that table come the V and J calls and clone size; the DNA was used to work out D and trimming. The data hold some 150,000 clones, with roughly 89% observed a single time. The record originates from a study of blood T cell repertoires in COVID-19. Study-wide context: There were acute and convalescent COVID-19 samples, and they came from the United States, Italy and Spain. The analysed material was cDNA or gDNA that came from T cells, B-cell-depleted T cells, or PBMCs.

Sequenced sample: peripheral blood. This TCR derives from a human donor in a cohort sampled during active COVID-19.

CDR3 residues: CASSASGTSSYEQYF. Here the CDR3 DNA reads TGTGCCAGCAGCGCCTCCGGGACTAGCTCCTACGAGCAGTACTTC. The chain links TRBV4-2 to TRBJ2-7; the match to TRBD2 covers 8 bases. V was clipped by 5 bases and J by 0 bases; unmatched bases: 6. Germline-derived CDR1 and CDR2 are LGHNA and YNFKEQ. The CDR3 is 15 residues long.